A single sample is the source of the 23 T cell receptor beta chains below, sequenced in a study of T cells expressing NK-cell markers (dated by TCRdb to 2018 to 2020). Receptor amplification or capture employed 5' RACE. Instrument on record: Illumina HiSeq 2000. TCRdb reprocessed the reads; each CDR3 protein sequence makes one entry, and DNA is unavailable. The table for this sample lists some 460,000 distinct CDR3 sequences. The biggest ten clones account for over 1.1% of the sample. Source material: blood T cells: a sorted CD56 or NKG2C T cell subset, CD4+ or CD8+ T cells, or bulk PBMC T cells (not recorded which). The receptors here all came from a woman between 50 and 59 years old in good health. Donor details come from another sample of the same person, matched by shared clones.

The rearrangement links TRBV4-1 to TRBJ2-5. Germline V lookup: CDR1 MGHRA, CDR2 YSYEKL. This CDR3 spans 15 amino acids. CDR3: CASSQDPIAWETQYF.

The chain has TRBV13 and TRBJ2-5; there is no DNA to check the TCRdb D call of TRBD2. Germline-derived CDR1 and CDR2 are PRHDT and FYEKMQ (reference sequence). This CDR3 spans 15 amino acids. The CDR3 loop is CASSLMTSRQETQYF.

This sequence joins TRBV12-3 or TRBV12-4 and TRBJ1-4. The CDR3 has 12 amino acids. The CDR3 reads CASSLFASELFF.

The chain employs TRBV7-8 and TRBJ2-2. Germline V CDR1 and CDR2: SGHVS, FQNEAQ. This CDR3 has 14 residues. CDR3 amino acids: CASSPWINPGELFF.

V gene TRBV20-1 combines with J gene TRBJ1-2. Germline V gives CDR1 DFQATT, CDR2 SNEGSKA (reference sequence). The CDR3 has 14 residues. CDR3 sequence: CSASSLSQDAGYTF.

The V gene is TRBV4-2, the J gene TRBJ2-3; the TRBD2 assignment by TCRdb is unverifiable without DNA. CDR1 LGHNA and CDR2 YNFKEQ come from the germline V gene. The CDR3 extends over 17 amino acids. The CDR3 loop reads CASSQAATSGSTDTQYF.

The CDR3 sequence is CASRAMGTNTEAFF. The rearrangement links TRBV12-3 or TRBV12-4 to TRBJ1-1; TCRdb designates TRBD1, a call that cannot be tested without DNA. This CDR3 spans 14 amino acids.

The rearrangement links TRBV20-1 to TRBJ2-1; checking the TCRdb D call of TRBD1 is not possible without DNA. This CDR3 region has 13 residues. Looked up from germline, CDR1 is DFQATT and CDR2 is SNEGSKA (reference sequence). The CDR3: CSAGGLGINEQFF.

The V and J genes are TRBV5-6 and TRBJ1-6; absent DNA, TCRdb's TRBD1 call cannot be checked. The CDR3 is 12 residues long. Germline values: CDR1 SGHDT, CDR2 YYEEEE. The CDR3 is CASEGDNSPLHF.

The J gene is TRBJ2-7, the V gene TRBV2. The CDR3 sequence is 11 residues long. Germline CDR1 and CDR2: SNHLY and FYNNEI. This chain's CDR3 is CASNWAYEQYF.

The genes are TRBV5-6 and TRBJ1-5. Germline V CDR1 and CDR2: SGHDT, YYEEEE. There are 14 residues in the CDR3. The chain's CDR3 is CASSSDRGEQPQHF. The full variable domain, rest sourced from reference TRBV5-6 and TRBJ1-5, is DAGVTQSPTHLIKTRGQQVTLRCSPKSGHDTVSWYQQALGQGPQFIFQYYEEEERQRGNFPDRFSGHQFPNYSSELNVNALLLGDSALYLCASSSDRGEQPQHFGDGTRLSIL.

V gene TRBV11-2 combines with J gene TRBJ2-5; without DNA, the TCRdb call of TRBD2 cannot be checked. The germline CDR1 and CDR2 sequences are SGHAT and FQNNGV. This CDR3 comprises 16 residues. The CDR3 region is CASSLEGGSGRETQYF.

This chain connects TRBV7-8 to TRBJ2-1; TCRdb's D gene call, TRBD2, goes unchecked for lack of DNA. CDR1 and CDR2 (germline): SGHVS, FQNEAQ. This CDR3 is 15 amino acids long. The CDR3 protein is CASSSETPGTSGQFF.

The chain uses TRBV11-1 and TRBJ2-1; TCRdb's D call, TRBD2, is unchecked because there is no DNA. CDR1 is SGHAT, CDR2 FQDESV, per germline (reference sequence). The CDR3 is 18 residues long. The CDR3 reads CASSLKGQGLAGNNEQFF.

CDR3 region: CAISESVGFRQPQHF. The chain is built from TRBV10-3 and TRBJ1-5. CDR1 is ENHRY and CDR2 is SYGVKD in the germline V gene. The CDR3 covers 15 residues.

The V and J genes are TRBV9 and TRBJ2-1; the TCRdb D gene call, TRBD2, has no DNA to confirm it. The germline V gene has CDR1 SGDLS and CDR2 YYNGEE. The CDR3 runs to 17 residues. CDR3 loop: CASSPGGGIRYYNEQFF.

The V gene is TRBV11-3, the J gene TRBJ2-3; no DNA is available, so the TRBD1 call from TCRdb remains unchecked. The CDR3 loop spans 15 amino acids. Per germline, CDR1 SGHNT and CDR2 YENEEA. The CDR3 sequence is CASRMESSGADTQYF.

V is TRBV12-5 and J is TRBJ2-1; TCRdb returns TRBD2, unconfirmable since there is no DNA. The length of the CDR3 is 16 residues. Per the germline V gene, CDR1 is LGHNT and CDR2 is FRNRAP. The CDR3 sequence is CASGLVPGGRAHEQFF. Complete variable domain (other parts from reference TRBV12-5 and TRBJ2-1): DARVTQTPRHKVTEMGQEVTMRCQPILGHNTVFWYRQTMMQGLELLAYFRNRAPLDDSGMPKDRFSAEMPDATLATLKIQPSEPRDSAVYFCASGLVPGGRAHEQFFGPGTRLTVL.

The V call is TRBV7-9, the J call TRBJ2-5. CDR1 and CDR2 from the germline V gene are SEHNR and FQNEAQ (reference sequence). The CDR3 spans 13 residues. The CDR3 loop is CASSQPVKETQYF.

This chain links TRBV7-9 with TRBJ2-1. The CDR3 loop spans 15 amino acids. Germline V gives CDR1 SEHNR, CDR2 FQNEAQ (reference sequence). CDR3 region: CASSLAQAGYNEQFF.

The chain carries TRBV9 and TRBJ2-5; TCRdb returns TRBD2, unconfirmable since there is no DNA. Looked up from germline, CDR1 is SGDLS and CDR2 is YYNGEE. The CDR3 sequence is 13 residues long. CDR3 amino acids: CASNPGGEETQYF.

The chain is built from TRBV7-9 and TRBJ2-1; no DNA is available, so the TRBD1 call from TCRdb remains unchecked. The germline gives CDR1 SEHNR, CDR2 FQNEAQ (reference sequence). The CDR3 contains 16 residues. CDR3 sequence reads: CASSLSAGQGANEQFF.

This chain connects TRBV7-9 to TRBJ2-3; the TCRdb D gene call, TRBD2, has no DNA to confirm it. The CDR3 extends over 17 amino acids. Germline V gene data show CDR1 as SEHNR and CDR2 as FQNEAQ (reference sequence). CDR3 protein: CASSLEVTSIHTDTQYF.